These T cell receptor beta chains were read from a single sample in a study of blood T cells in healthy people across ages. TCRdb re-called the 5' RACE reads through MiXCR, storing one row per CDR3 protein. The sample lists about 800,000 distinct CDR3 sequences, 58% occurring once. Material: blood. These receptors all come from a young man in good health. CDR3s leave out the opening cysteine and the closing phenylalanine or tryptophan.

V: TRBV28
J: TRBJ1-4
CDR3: ASSFANKEKLF

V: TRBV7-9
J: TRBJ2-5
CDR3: ASSLQGGLSYKQY

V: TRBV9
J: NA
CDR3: ASSVATGGETQY

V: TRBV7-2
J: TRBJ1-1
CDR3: ASSLFGVNTEAF

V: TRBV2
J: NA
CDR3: ASRPRDGYEQY

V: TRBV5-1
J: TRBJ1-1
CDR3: ASSLGTGSGTEAF

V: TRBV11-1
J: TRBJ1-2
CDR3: ASSLVGTEPFYGYT

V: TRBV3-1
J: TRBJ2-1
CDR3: ASSPRPHEQF

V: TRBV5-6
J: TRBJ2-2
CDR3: ASSLLQRETGELF

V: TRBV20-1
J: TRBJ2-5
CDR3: SASPRTGPQETQY

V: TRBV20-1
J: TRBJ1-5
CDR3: SARGGPGQPQH

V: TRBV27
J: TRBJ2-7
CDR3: ASSLNGEGGYEQY

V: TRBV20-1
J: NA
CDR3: SARDTRGRETQY

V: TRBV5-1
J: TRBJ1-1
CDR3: ASSIEGPTEAF

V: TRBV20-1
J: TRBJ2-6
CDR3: SARDKGGGFGANVLT

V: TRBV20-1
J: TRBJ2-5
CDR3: SASLAGVGGETQY

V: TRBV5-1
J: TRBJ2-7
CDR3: ASSRTSGKTNEQY

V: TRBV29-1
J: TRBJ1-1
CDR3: SVETGGEAF

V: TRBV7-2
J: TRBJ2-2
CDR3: ASSLLPRTNTGELF

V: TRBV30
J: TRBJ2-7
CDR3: AWSVTDLYEQY

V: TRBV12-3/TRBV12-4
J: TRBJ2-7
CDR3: ASGQSAGEQY